Below, 18 T cell receptor beta chains from the same sample are listed, as sequenced in a study of OX40 agonist ivuxolimab in advanced cancers. The data were produced by immunoSEQ multiplex PCR, yet TCRdb's version contains in-frame clones alone and is incomplete. The sample includes around 20,000 clones, approximately 69% seen only once; the top ten take around 28%. The sequences come from CD4+ or CD8+ T cells sorted from blood, collected in a trial of the OX40 agonist ivuxolimab. Source of these receptors: an adult with an advanced solid tumor such as melanoma, head and neck, liver or kidney cancer.

The chain couples TRBV6-1 to TRBJ1-4; perhaps TRBD1 as D (6 bases). From germline, CDR1 is MNHNS and CDR2 SASEGT. This CDR3 has 17 residues. Trimming shortened V by 2 bases and J by 0 bases, and 13 bases separated the two germline ends. CDR3 DNA: TGTGCCAGCAGTGAAAGGCAGGGGTGGCCAACTAATGAAAAACTGTTTTTT. The encoded protein is CASSERQGWPTNEKLFF.

The chain carries TRBV13 and TRBJ2-1; TRBD2 might be the D (6 bases). V lost 2 bases and J 6 bases, leaving 14 bases between the germline ends. CDR1 and CDR2 from the germline V gene are PRHDT and FYEKMQ (reference sequence). The CDR3 is 15 amino acids. CDR3: CASSLWEVFGNEQFF. CDR3 DNA: TGTGCCAGCAGCTTATGGGAGGTTTTCGGCAATGAGCAGTTCTTC. The full variable domain, its missing parts supplied by reference TRBV13 and TRBJ2-1, is AAGVIQSPRHLIKEKRETATLKCYPIPRHDTVYWYQQGPGQDPQFLISFYEKMQSDKGSIPDRFSAQQFSDYHSELNMSSLELGDSALYFCASSLWEVFGNEQFFGPGTRLTVL.

The V call is TRBV6-6, the J call TRBJ1-3; 7 nucleotides line up with TRBD1. CDR1 MNHNY and CDR2 SVGAGI come from the germline V gene (reference sequence). The CDR3 sequence is 16 residues long. The trim removed 6 bases at V and 6 bases at J, leaving 14 bases unmatched. The CDR3 nucleotides are TGTGCCAGCAGCTACCTTTGGGGACAGTACCAAAACACCATATATTTT. It specifies CASSYLWGQYQNTIYF.

The rearrangement joins TRBV7-2 to TRBJ2-3; 12 bases map to TRBD2. CDR3 length equals 20 residues. Trimming cost V 0 bases and J 0 bases; bases outside gene matches: 10. CDR1 and CDR2 from the germline V gene are SGHTA and FQGNSA. This CDR3 is CASSLAGGLAGRSSTDTQYF. CDR3 in DNA: TGTGCCAGCAGCTTAGCGGGAGGACTAGCGGGACGCTCTAGCACAGATACGCAGTATTTT.

The CDR3, as DNA: TGTGCCAGCAGCTTGGGGGGCGGAAACACCATATATTTT. This gives the protein CASSLGGGNTIYF. The chain uses TRBV5-6 and TRBJ1-3; possible D gene TRBD1, 5 bases. Trimming stripped 0 bases from V and 4 bases from J, with 5 bases between. Germline CDR1 and CDR2: SGHDT and YYEEEE. CDR3 size: 13 residues.

The chain has TRBV15 and TRBJ2-3, with 7 nucleotides matching TRBD2. The length of the CDR3 is 15 residues. Losses at the gene ends were 5 bases for V and 6 bases for J; bases not matched to a gene: 11. Germline V gene lookup returns CDR1 LNHNV and CDR2 YYDKDF (reference sequence). The CDR3, as DNA: TGTGCCACCAGCCCGACCGGGGGGACCCAGGATACGCAGTATTTT. This translates into CATSPTGGTQDTQYF.

The chain links TRBV5-6 to TRBJ1-1, with a possible D match to TRBD1 (5 bases). Trimming cost V 4 bases and J 0 bases, with 10 bases left between them. The CDR3 runs to 14 residues. Germline V lookup: CDR1 SGHDT, CDR2 YYEEEE. In nucleotides, the CDR3 is TGTGCCAGCAGCGGGACGCCTATGAACACTGAAGCTTTCTTT. As protein: CASSGTPMNTEAFF.

The V call is TRBV27, the J call TRBJ2-7; TRBD2 is a possible D gene (5 bases). With 3 bases removed from V and 3 bases from J, the gap between germline ends came to 12 bases. Germline CDR1 reads MNHEY; CDR2 reads SMNVEV (reference sequence). This CDR3 comprises 14 residues. In DNA, the CDR3 is TGTGCCAGCAGTTTGACGTCGGGATACTACGAGCAGTACTTC. As protein: CASSLTSGYYEQYF.

The gene calls are TRBV4-2 and TRBJ1-2; 7 nucleotides align to TRBD1. Germline assignment: CDR1 LGHNA and CDR2 YNFKEQ. CDR3 length: 11 amino acids. Unmatched junction bases numbered 6, after V lost 7 bases and J lost 10 bases. CDR3 in DNA: TGTGCCAGCAACCTCGACAGGGACTACACCTTC. It yields the protein CASNLDRDYTF.

The CDR3 is CASSLGARGEQYF. The CDR3 bases are TGTGCCAGCAGTTTAGGAGCTAGGGGCGAGCAGTACTTC. The V and J genes are TRBV27 and TRBJ2-7; D perhaps matches TRBD1 (5 bases). Germline CDR1 and CDR2: MNHEY and SMNVEV (reference sequence). Trimming removed 2 bases from V and 6 bases from J, with 11 bases in between. This CDR3 region has 13 residues.

This sequence joins TRBV9 and TRBJ2-1, with a tentative D call TRBD2 (6 bases). Germline assignment: CDR1 SGDLS and CDR2 YYNGEE. The CDR3 spans 17 residues. V shed 0 bases and J shed 2 bases, with 15 bases lying between them. CDR3 in amino acids: CASSVGILANAYNEQFF. The CDR3 coding sequence is TGTGCCAGCAGCGTAGGGATTCTAGCGAACGCCTACAATGAGCAGTTCTTC.

The chain combines TRBV4-2 with TRBJ2-7; 9 nucleotides agree with TRBD2. Germline V lookup: CDR1 LGHNA, CDR2 YNFKEQ. V was clipped by 0 bases and J by 5 bases; unmatched bases: 8. The CDR3 has 16 amino acids. CDR3 sequence (DNA): TGTGCCAGCAGCCAAGATGGAGGCGGGGGGGCGGACGAGCAGTACTTC. Its protein is CASSQDGGGGADEQYF.

CDR3 loop: CASSPLTGGGGYTF. CDR3 sequence (DNA): TGTGCCAGCAGCCCTCTTACAGGGGGCGGTGGCTACACCTTC. The chain couples TRBV7-6 to TRBJ1-2; TRBD1 agrees at 9 bases. V gave up 5 bases and J gave up 7 bases; unmatched junction bases: 8. This CDR3 region has 14 residues. Germline lookup yields CDR1 SGHVS and CDR2 FNYEAQ.

Note on this clone: Because the CDR3's place on the DNA is in doubt, the DNA is left out and the CDR3 is given as listed by TCRdb. The CDR3: CASSSSDRGLLAKNIQYF. The chain has TRBV28 and TRBJ2-4; the DNA was not used to check the table's D call, TRBD1. Germline CDR1 and CDR2: MDHEN and SYDVKM. The length of the CDR3 is 18 amino acids, counting both ends.

The chain couples TRBV21-1 to TRBJ1-1; the table's D call, TRBD1, has no DNA check behind it. TRBV21-1 is reported as a pseudogene. This CDR3 is built from 14 residues. The CDR3 loop is CASSLQGLNTEAFF. CDR3 coding DNA: TGTGCCAGCAGCTTACAGGGCTTGAACACTGAAGCTTTCTTT.

V is TRBV27 and J is TRBJ1-2; possible D gene TRBD1, 5 bases. Per the germline V gene, CDR1 is MNHEY and CDR2 is SMNVEV (reference sequence). The V end lost 3 bases, the J end lost 5 bases, and 10 bases lay between the germline ends. The CDR3 loop spans 13 amino acids. CDR3 sequence reads: CASSFWQGYGYTF. In nucleotides, the CDR3 is TGTGCCAGCAGTTTTTGGCAGGGTTATGGCTACACCTTC.

The gene calls are TRBV25-1 and TRBJ1-1; weak D call: TRBD1 (5 bases). This CDR3 has 14 residues. Germline CDR1 reads MGHDK; CDR2 reads SYGVNS. Trimming pared 4 bases from V and 6 bases from J, leaving 15 bases between. The CDR3 nucleotides read TGTGCCAGCAGTGCGCAGGGAGAGGTCGCTGAAGCTTTCTTT. Encoded protein: CASSAQGEVAEAFF.

The chain recombines TRBV6-4 with TRBJ1-1; D is unclear. The CDR3 extends over 16 amino acids. Looked up from germline, CDR1 is MRHNA and CDR2 is SNTAGT. V was shortened by 4 bases and J by 3 bases, with 18 bases between the two germline ends. CDR3 sequence reads: CASSVRPGPVDTEAFF. CDR3 nucleotides: TGTGCCAGCAGTGTGAGGCCAGGACCGGTAGACACTGAAGCTTTCTTT.